This T cell receptor (beta chain) appears in the sequencing data of a study of blood T cell repertoires in COVID-19. The repertoire was sequenced with immunoSEQ multiplex PCR; TCRdb's copy has only in-frame clones and lacks some. The data hold roughly 200,000 clones, with 88% observed a single time. The length of the CDR3 is 13 residues. Trimming removed 0 bases at V and 7 bases at J, with 7 bases between. Germline V gene sequence: CDR1 SGHDT, CDR2 YYEEEE. The source is a woman under 40 with acute or convalescent COVID-19. The V call is TRBV5-6, the J call TRBJ2-2; no clear D. The sequencing input was peripheral blood. The CDR3 DNA reads as TGTGCCAGCAGCTTGGCCGCGGTCGGGGAGCTGTTTTTT. It is translated as CASSLAAVGELFF.